This T cell receptor beta chain was observed in a study of graft-versus-host responses after intestinal transplantation listed by TCRdb under 2021. General notes on the study: Multivisceral, liver-intestinal, or isolated intestinal transplants were received by the recipients. After intestinal transplantation, graft-versus-host and host-versus-graft alloreactive T cell clones in the graft, circulation and bone marrow were tracked using bulk TCR-beta CDR3 sequencing. Every recipient was given anti-thymocyte globulin induction, followed by 2 to 4 years of maintenance tacrolimus and steroids. Instead of going to the commercial service, samples from a few later patients were sequenced in-house on an Illumina MiSeq and processed with MiXCR. To identify alloreactive clones, pre-transplant mixed lymphocyte reaction products were sequenced and compared with unstimulated pre-transplant donor and recipient T cells. Of the 20 to 30 intestinal transplant recipients enrolled in the cohort, one of whom was a retransplant, 3 patients without pretransplant specimens were excluded. A peak of at least 4% donor T cells among recipient peripheral blood mononuclear cells was the definition used for donor T cell macrochimerism.

Measured from the cysteine to the phenylalanine, the CDR3 is 16 residues long. CDR3 DNA only is kept here, 48 bases in frame from base 1. Based on the germline V gene, the CDR1 and CDR2 sequences are WSHSY and SAAADI. Trimmed from V: 2 bases; trimmed from J: 1 base; junction bases lacking a gene match: 4. Points on this clone: Its specific antigen is unknown. Base qualities are missing; no much larger clone stands one base away.

In the paper's terms, the time point label means: cells obtained before transplantation from donor or recipient. CD3+CD4+ and CD3+CD8+ populations were FACS-sorted from unstimulated pre-transplant donor and recipient cells taken from spleen or lymph nodes. Results the study describes overall, beyond this receptor: GvH clones turned up in recipient bone marrow, with some appearing earlier in ileal mucosa or blood, a pattern consistent with an intestinal mucosal origin. The relatively low number and heterogeneity of intestinal transplant patients limited the conclusions. High GvH to HvG T cell clonal ratios were observed in the allografts of patients with donor T cell macrochimerism. Early after transplant, declines in HvG clones were associated with peak levels of circulating GvH clones.

Receptors were amplified or captured by the immunoSEQ multiplex PCR assay. For most patients, genomic DNA was isolated using the Qiagen DNeasy Blood and Tissue Kit and was shipped frozen to Adaptive Biotechnologies for TCR sequencing. For most patients, high-throughput TCR-beta CDR3 sequencing of genomic DNA was performed by Adaptive Biotechnologies. Concerning the study's data processing: TCR sequencing data for around 20 patients were retrieved from Adaptive's ImmunoSEQ software; a few other patients were processed with MiXCR and VDJtools. To correct CD4 versus CD8 sorting errors, sequences present in both subsets at a frequency ratio below 5:1 were removed. CDR3 nucleotide sequences shared between donor and recipient were removed because their origin could not be assigned. Alloreactive clones required at least 2-fold expansion over unstimulated cells and minimum CFSE-low frequency of 0.002% (template counts) or 0.001% (read counts). Mappable clones were those detected in sequenced pre-transplant spleen, lymph node, or MLR CFSE-low populations of the donor or recipient. Cumulative frequency of alloreactive clones was calculated as a percentage of all sequences weighted by copy number. TCRdb re-hosts the immuneACCESS table, in-frame sequences only. Its copies lack some clones; in the studies checked, an unresolved V gene accounts for under half of them, and the cause for the rest is not known. V, J and clone size derive from that table, while D and trimming were established from the DNA sequence. This sample has about 97,000 clones in its table, and around 91% of those were observed once. Of the sample, about 0.18% falls within the top ten clones.

The V and J segments used are TRBV10-2 and TRBJ2-3, with 9 bases in between that match TRBD1. The sample here was unstimulated CD4+ T cells sorted from spleen or lymph node cells, taken before transplant. The sequence was collected from a human donor who was the organ donor for an intestinal transplant. The CDR3 region reads CASSEVGQGRTDTQYF. The DNA reads TGCGCCAGCAGTGAGGTGGGACAGGGTCGCACAGATACGCAGTATTTT.